These 31 T cell receptor beta chains share one sample of origin, sequenced in a study of Ad26.COV2.S vaccination and SARS-CoV-2 variants. The treatment here: around 19 received Ad26.COV2.S at low or high dose, single or two shots; roughly 5 received placebo; per-sample allocation not given. Samples were taken on day 63 after the first vaccine or placebo injection. The assay was immunoSEQ multiplex PCR, and TCRdb's table has in-frame clones only and misses some. The sample has around 450,000 clones; roughly 89% are singletons. Sequenced material: peripheral blood, taken in a trial of Ad26.COV2.S vaccine versus placebo. Every receptor here comes from a person between 18 and 59 years old who received the Ad26.COV2.S COVID-19 vaccine or a placebo.

The chain couples TRBV5-1 to TRBJ2-2; TRBD2 aligns across 10 bases. The CDR3 is made up of 15 amino acids. The V and J ends lost 2 bases and 5 bases, in that order; junction bases with no gene match: 3. Germline assignment: CDR1 SGHRS and CDR2 YFSETQ. CDR3 sequence: CASSLLAGSTGELFF. DNA for the CDR3: TGCGCCAGCAGCTTACTAGCGGGGTCTACCGGGGAGCTGTTTTTT.

The chain combines TRBV5-1 with TRBJ2-3; 14 bases are a match to TRBD2. The CDR3 has 15 amino acids. From germline, CDR1 is SGHRS and CDR2 YFSETQ. V lost 3 bases to trimming and J lost 5 bases; unmatched junction nucleotides: 2. As DNA, the CDR3 is TGCGCCAGCAGCTCGGGACTAGCGGGAGAAGATACGCAGTATTTT. This translates into CASSSGLAGEDTQYF.

This sequence joins TRBV4-1 and TRBJ2-7; 9 nucleotides match TRBD1. This CDR3 contains 15 residues. Trimming at V came to 3 bases and at J to 7 bases, leaving 10 bases not matched to a gene. Germline CDR1 MGHRA, CDR2 YSYEKL. The CDR3, as DNA: TGCGCCAGCAGCCAGGCGGACAGGGGCCCCACGGAGCAGTACTTC. Protein sequence: CASSQADRGPTEQYF.

The chain employs TRBV6-6 and TRBJ2-5, with D tentatively TRBD1 or TRBD2 (6 bases each). CDR3 length equals 16 residues. V was clipped by 0 bases and J by 5 bases, with 16 bases between them. Germline loops: CDR1 MNHNY, CDR2 SVGAGI (reference sequence). CDR3 sequence: CASSYSWGLRGETQYF. Here the CDR3 DNA reads TGTGCCAGCAGTTACTCGTGGGGGCTACGGGGGGAGACCCAGTACTTC.

V usage is TRBV6-5 and J usage is TRBJ2-5; D might be TRBD2 (6 bases). V gave up 4 bases and J gave up 1 base, with 13 bases separating them. CDR1 and CDR2 from the germline V gene are MNHEY and SVGAGI. The CDR3 sequence is 15 residues long. CDR3 sequence: CASSWVGGLQETQYF. The CDR3 DNA reads TGTGCCAGCAGTTGGGTCGGGGGACTCCAAGAGACCCAGTACTTC.

CDR3 residues: CASSFRRTLTSGANVLTF. CDR3 nucleotide sequence: TGTGCCAGCAGCTTTAGGCGGACACTGACTTCTGGGGCCAACGTCCTGACTTTC. The chain employs TRBV5-8 and TRBJ2-6, with D perhaps matching TRBD1 (5 bases). The germline V gene has CDR1 SGHTS and CDR2 YDEGEE. V lost 2 bases to trimming and J lost 1 base, with 16 bases between them. The CDR3 has 18 residues.

The V and J genes are TRBV19 and TRBJ2-4; 7 bases fit TRBD1. Looked up from germline, CDR1 is LNHDA and CDR2 is SQIVND (reference sequence). CDR3 length: 12 amino acids. Unmatched junction bases numbered 6, after V lost 10 bases and J lost 6 bases. CDR3 nucleotide sequence: TGTGCCACCCGGACAGGCGGAAACATTCAGTACTTC. Residues: CATRTGGNIQYF.

The rearrangement uses TRBV5-8 and TRBJ1-4; TRBD1 agrees at 9 bases. The V and J ends lost 5 bases and 0 bases, in that order; junction bases with no gene match: 17. CDR3 length: 20 residues. The germline CDR1 and CDR2 sequences are SGHTS and YDEGEE. The CDR3 protein is CASSLGAGTGPWATNEKLFF. The CDR3 DNA reads as TGTGCCAGCAGTCTGGGGGCCGGGACAGGGCCTTGGGCAACTAATGAAAAACTGTTTTTT. Full variable domain (remainder filled in from reference TRBV5-8 and TRBJ1-4): EAGVTQSPTHLIKTRGQQATLRCSPISGHTSVYWYQQALGLGLQFLLWYDEGEERNRGNFPPRFSGRQFPNYSSELNVNALELEDSALYLCASSLGAGTGPWATNEKLFFGSGTQLSVL.

This clone was counted a single time. V and J are TRBV5-8 and TRBJ2-7; D not resolved. V was clipped by 4 bases and J by 5 bases, with 10 bases between them. Germline V CDR1 and CDR2: SGHTS, YDEGEE. This CDR3 has 12 amino acids. The CDR3 sequence is CASSRRLDEQYF. The CDR3 bases are TGTGCCAGCAGCCGGCGGTTGGACGAGCAGTACTTC.

The genes are TRBV5-1 and TRBJ2-4; no reliable D call. The V gene lost 1 base and the J gene lost 6 bases, with 11 bases spanning the gap. Germline loops: CDR1 SGHRS, CDR2 YFSETQ. The CDR3 length is 14 residues. CDR3 DNA: TGCGCCAGCAGCTTGCGGCCTTTTGGAAACATTCAGTACTTC. This gives the protein CASSLRPFGNIQYF. The variable domain in full, with the rest retrieved from reference TRBV5-1 and TRBJ2-4, is KAGVTQTPRYLIKTRGQQVTLSCSPISGHRSVSWYQQTPGQGLQFLFEYFSETQRNKGNFPGRFSGRQFSNSRSEMNVSTLELGDSALYLCASSLRPFGNIQYFGAGTRLSVL.

The sample holds a few counts of this clone. The chain employs TRBV28 and TRBJ1-5, with TRBD1 matching 9 bases. With V trimmed by 6 bases and J by 0 bases, 12 bases remained unmatched. The CDR3 sequence is 18 residues long. CDR1 MDHEN and CDR2 SYDVKM come from the germline V gene. The CDR3 protein is CASRSTGTGFFSNQPQHF. The DNA for the CDR3 is TGTGCCAGCAGGAGCACCGGGACAGGGTTTTTTAGCAATCAGCCCCAGCATTTT.

The gene calls are TRBV4-1 and TRBJ1-1; D remains ambiguous. The germline V gene encodes CDR1 MGHRA and CDR2 YSYEKL. Trimming removed 1 base from V and 9 bases from J, with 12 bases in between. This CDR3 is built from 13 residues. CDR3 region: CASSQVGQEKAFF. For the CDR3, the DNA is TGCGCCAGCAGCCAAGTAGGGCAGGAGAAAGCTTTCTTT.

There are a few counts of this clone. This sequence joins TRBV7-9 and TRBJ1-2; possibly TRBD1 for D (5 bases). Deletions cut 5 bases from V and 3 bases from J, with 13 bases between. The germline V gene encodes CDR1 SEHNR and CDR2 FQNEAQ (reference sequence). The CDR3 spans 14 residues. CDR3 DNA: TGTGCCAGCAGCCGGGGGTTTCGGGACTATGGCTACACCTTC. Residues: CASSRGFRDYGYTF. The complete variable domain, with remaining parts taken from reference TRBV7-9 and TRBJ1-2, reads DTGVSQNPRHKITKRGQNVTFRCDPISEHNRLYWYRQTLGQGPEFLTYFQNEAQLEKSRLLSDRFSAERPKGSFSTLEIQRTEQGDSAMYLCASSRGFRDYGYTFGSGTRLTVV.

The chain carries TRBV5-1 and TRBJ2-1; 10 bases align to TRBD2. The ends lost 4 bases at V and 9 bases at J; junction bases unmatched: 4. CDR3 length: 13 amino acids. Per the germline V gene, CDR1 is SGHRS and CDR2 is YFSETQ. The CDR3 protein is CASSPRTSGEQFF. In nucleotides, the CDR3 is TGCGCCAGCAGCCCTCGGACTAGCGGTGAGCAGTTCTTC.

The chain links TRBV6-6 to TRBJ1-1; the D gene is possibly TRBD1 (5 bases). Germline V lookup: CDR1 MNHNY, CDR2 SVGAGI (reference sequence). This CDR3 contains 15 residues. V shed 4 bases and J shed 5 bases, with 17 bases lying between them. CDR3 loop: CASSFTVNRGTEAFF. CDR3 coding DNA: TGTGCCAGCAGTTTTACTGTCAATCGGGGGACTGAAGCTTTCTTT.

The chain joins TRBV29-1 to TRBJ1-2, with TRBD1 matching over 7 bases. This CDR3 spans 14 amino acids. Germline CDR1 is SQVTM and CDR2 is ANQGSEA. V lost 2 bases to trimming and J lost 5 bases; unmatched junction nucleotides: 8. The CDR3 loop is CSVEYRQGGYGYTF. The CDR3 DNA follows: TGCAGCGTTGAATATCGGCAGGGGGGTTATGGCTACACCTTC.

The chain combines TRBV15 with TRBJ1-4; D is unclear. The germline V gene encodes CDR1 LNHNV and CDR2 YYDKDF (reference sequence). Trimming removed 1 base from V and 7 bases from J, with 4 bases in between. The CDR3 has 12 residues. CDR3 loop: CATSRGPEKLFF. In DNA, the CDR3 is TGTGCCACCAGCAGAGGGCCTGAAAAACTGTTTTTT.

This chain joins TRBV5-1 and TRBJ2-1; 7 bases agree with TRBD2. Unmatched junction bases numbered 7, after V lost 3 bases and J lost 7 bases. This CDR3 contains 14 residues. The V gene's germline CDR1 is SGHRS and CDR2 YFSETQ. The CDR3: CASSSRGAGNEQFF. In DNA, the CDR3 is TGCGCCAGCAGCTCGAGGGGAGCGGGAAATGAGCAGTTCTTC.

V is TRBV10-3 and J is TRBJ2-1; 11 bases map to TRBD2. V was clipped by 3 bases and J by 5 bases; unmatched bases: 6. This CDR3 comprises 16 residues. The germline V gene has CDR1 ENHRY and CDR2 SYGVKD. The CDR3 loop reads CAISETTTSGDNEQFF. For the CDR3, the DNA is TGTGCCATCAGTGAAACTACGACTAGCGGGGACAATGAGCAGTTCTTC.

The V and J genes are TRBV7-8 and TRBJ2-2, with TRBD2 identical over 8 bases. Germline V CDR1 and CDR2: SGHVS, FQNEAQ. The CDR3 is 15 amino acids. Germline trimming cut 2 bases from V and 5 bases from J; bases unmatched to any gene: 4. CDR3 loop: CASSLRSGGTGELFF. As DNA, the CDR3 is TGTGCCAGCAGCTTAAGATCGGGAGGGACCGGGGAGCTGTTTTTT.

This chain uses TRBV7-3 with TRBJ2-1, with 7 bases matching TRBD1. V lost 3 bases, J lost 5 bases, and 10 bases stayed unmatched. Germline V gives CDR1 SGHTA, CDR2 FQGTGA. CDR3 length: 16 residues. The CDR3 DNA sequence: TGTGCCAGCAGCTTCGGACAGGCGGCGAACCACAATGAGCAGTTCTTC. Amino acids: CASSFGQAANHNEQFF.

V is TRBV9 and J is TRBJ2-7; no clear D. Germline loops: CDR1 SGDLS, CDR2 YYNGEE. The CDR3 length is 15 residues. The V end lost 0 bases, the J end lost 3 bases, and 13 bases lay between the germline ends. The CDR3 region is CASSVALDKHYEQYF. The CDR3 region has the DNA TGTGCCAGCAGCGTAGCTTTAGACAAGCACTACGAGCAGTACTTC.

The chain joins TRBV29-1 to TRBJ2-4; no firm D call. V lost 0 bases and J 1 base, leaving 10 bases between the germline ends. Looked up from germline, CDR1 is SQVTM and CDR2 is ANQGSEA. The CDR3 is made up of 15 amino acids. The CDR3 bases are TGCAGCGTTGAAGACAGGCGGTCGGCCAAAAACATTCAGTACTTC. It encodes CSVEDRRSAKNIQYF.

This clone was seen a few times. This chain joins TRBV7-8 and TRBJ2-1, with D tentatively TRBD1 or TRBD2 (6 bases each). The CDR3 extends over 14 amino acids. V lost 5 bases, J lost 7 bases, and 15 bases lay in between. Germline V gene sequence: CDR1 SGHVS, CDR2 FQNEAQ. CDR3 amino acids: CASSALEGENEQFF. CDR3 sequence (DNA): TGTGCCAGCAGCGCCCTGGAGGGGGAAAATGAGCAGTTCTTC.

The rearrangement links TRBV4-2 to TRBJ2-5; TRBD2 aligns across 9 bases. CDR1 is LGHNA and CDR2 is YNFKEQ in the germline V gene. This CDR3 region has 15 residues. The V and J ends lost 2 bases and 9 bases, in that order; junction bases with no gene match: 10. CDR3 loop: CASSQLLEGGGAQYF. As DNA, the CDR3 is TGTGCCAGCAGCCAACTCCTTGAGGGCGGGGGGGCCCAGTACTTC.

The chain is built from TRBV5-8 and TRBJ2-2; D is ambiguous. The CDR3 is 18 residues long. Germline-derived CDR1 and CDR2 are SGHTS and YDEGEE. Trimming shortened V by 5 bases and J by 0 bases, and 20 bases separated the two germline ends. CDR3 nucleotides: TGTGCCAGCAGTCCCGGTATACCCTCCCTCTCGAACACCGGGGAGCTGTTTTTT. It yields the protein CASSPGIPSLSNTGELFF. Looking up the rest from reference TRBV5-8 and TRBJ2-2 gives the full variable domain: EAGVTQSPTHLIKTRGQQATLRCSPISGHTSVYWYQQALGLGLQFLLWYDEGEERNRGNFPPRFSGRQFPNYSSELNVNALELEDSALYLCASSPGIPSLSNTGELFFGEGSRLTVL.

This clone was observed a few times. The V gene is TRBV7-9, the J gene TRBJ1-6, with TRBD1 identical over 8 bases. J lost 14 bases, V lost 4 bases, and 13 bases had no gene match. The CDR3 runs to 15 residues. Germline CDR1 and CDR2: SEHNR and FQNEAQ (reference sequence). The CDR3 nucleotides are TGTGCCAGCAGCTCGACGGGACAGGAAATTAGATCCCTCCACTTT. Translated: CASSSTGQEIRSLHF. Full variable domain (missing parts from reference TRBV7-9 and TRBJ1-6): DTGVSQNPRHKITKRGQNVTFRCDPISEHNRLYWYRQTLGQGPEFLTYFQNEAQLEKSRLLSDRFSAERPKGSFSTLEIQRTEQGDSAMYLCASSSTGQEIRSLHFGNGTRLTVT.

The chain is built from TRBV5-1 and TRBJ2-5; no clear D. Germline-derived CDR1 and CDR2 are SGHRS and YFSETQ. The CDR3 extends over 15 amino acids. V lost 0 bases and J 5 bases, leaving 14 bases between the germline ends. The CDR3 loop reads CASSLAVVGWETQYF. In nucleotides, the CDR3 is TGCGCCAGCAGCTTGGCCGTGGTAGGGTGGGAGACCCAGTACTTC.

The chain employs TRBV19 and TRBJ2-7; no definite D call. CDR1 and CDR2 from the germline V gene are LNHDA and SQIVND (reference sequence). CDR3 size: 15 residues. V was shortened by 5 bases and J by 2 bases, with 16 bases between the two germline ends. CDR3 loop: CASSLVVAGAYEQYF. The CDR3 DNA sequence: TGTGCCAGTAGTCTAGTAGTCGCAGGAGCCTACGAGCAGTACTTC.

DNA of the CDR3: TGTGCCAGCAGCGCCCGGGCAAATTCACCCCTCCACTTT. This codes for CASSARANSPLHF. The chain has TRBV9 and TRBJ1-6; D call uncertain. Per the germline V gene, CDR1 is SGDLS and CDR2 is YYNGEE. V dropped 3 bases and J dropped 7 bases, with 8 bases sitting between them. This CDR3 spans 13 amino acids.

This clone was counted a few times. The chain uses TRBV7-3 and TRBJ2-1; D ambiguous. The CDR3 contains 15 residues. The V gene lost 1 base and the J gene lost 0 bases, with 7 bases spanning the gap. Germline CDR1 reads SGHTA; CDR2 reads FQGTGA. The CDR3 sequence: CASSLSYNSYNEQFF. CDR3 DNA: TGTGCCAGCAGCTTAAGCTACAACTCCTACAATGAGCAGTTCTTC.